A few counts support the clone carrying this T cell receptor (beta chain). The source of the sample is a study of blood T cell repertoires in COVID-19. Trimming removed 0 bases from V and 3 bases from J; junction bases left unmatched: 7. Germline V gene lookup returns CDR1 MGHRA and CDR2 YSYEKL. This CDR3 spans 17 amino acids. As originally analysed: Reference gene primers were amplified, and this amplification served to estimate nucleated cell counts. Sequenced by immunoSEQ multiplex PCR; TCRdb stores in-frame clones only, minus some. The V and J calls and the clone size are those of that table, but D and trimming were determined from the DNA. The profile shows tens of thousands of clones, around 80% of them singletons.

The rearrangement joins TRBV4-1 to TRBJ1-3; 8 bases align to TRBD1. The origin of this receptor is a man in his sixties or seventies with acute or convalescent COVID-19. Sequencing used peripheral blood. The CDR3 DNA follows: TGCGCCAGCAGCCAAGATGAGGCAGGGGGCTATGGAAACACCATATATTTT. Translating it yields CASSQDEAGGYGNTIYF.